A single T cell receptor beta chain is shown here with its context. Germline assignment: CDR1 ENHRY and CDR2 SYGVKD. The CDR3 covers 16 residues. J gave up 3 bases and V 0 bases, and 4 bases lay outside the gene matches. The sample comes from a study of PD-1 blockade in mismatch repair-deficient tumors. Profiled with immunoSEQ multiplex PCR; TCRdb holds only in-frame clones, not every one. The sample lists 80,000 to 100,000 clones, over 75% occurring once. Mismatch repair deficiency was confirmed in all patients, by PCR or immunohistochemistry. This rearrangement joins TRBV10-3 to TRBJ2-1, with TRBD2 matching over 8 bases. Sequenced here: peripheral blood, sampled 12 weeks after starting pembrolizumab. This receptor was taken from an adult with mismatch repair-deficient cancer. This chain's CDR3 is CAISESFSGNYNEQFF. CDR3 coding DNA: TGTGCCATCAGTGAGTCGTTTAGCGGGAACTACAATGAGCAGTTCTTC.